The 30 T cell receptor beta chains reported below all come from one sample, sequenced in a study of blood T cells in healthy people across ages. A second PCR, run for about 7 to 12 cycles, used a sample-barcoded 5' primer plus a J-beta primer mix. TCRdb reprocessed the 5' RACE reads with MiXCR, giving one entry per CDR3 protein. The sample has fewer than 800,000 distinct CDR3 sequences; approximately 25% are singletons. The data also belong to a second study, concerning T cells of mothers and their children.

Material for sequencing was blood. Receptor source: a boy aged 10-17 years in good health.

This clonotype was seen only a few times. The junction shows a germline mismatch at one end, possibly a read error. The chain combines TRBV7-7 with TRBJ2-7; 8 bases line up with TRBD1. Matching the DNA end better, TRBJ2-1 makes the J call doubtful. The CDR3 is 13 residues long. The germline V gene has CDR1 SSHAT and CDR2 FNYEAQ (reference sequence). The DNA of the CDR3 is TGTGCTAGCAGCCTCGACAGGGGCGATGAGCAGTTCTTC. Translation gives CASSLDRGDEQFF.

As to this clonotype: This may arise from a read error, as a much more abundant clone is one base away. This rearrangement joins TRBV11-2 to TRBJ2-3; 7 nucleotides match TRBD1. The V gene end was trimmed by 3 bases and the J gene end by 0 bases; junction bases not matched to a gene: 3. The CDR3 has 15 amino acids. The germline CDR1 and CDR2 sequences are SGHAT and FQNNGV. The CDR3 DNA follows: TGTGCCAGCAGCTTCAGACAGGGAAGCACAGATACGCAGTATTTT. Translating it yields CASSFRQGSTDTQYF.

This clonotype was observed a single time. One end of the junction varies from germline; a read error may be responsible. As DNA, the CDR3 is TGTGCCAGCAATTACAGCCCATCCAACCCCGACTACGAGCAGTACTTC. Its translation is CASNYSPSNPDYEQYF. This rearrangement joins TRBV6-2 or TRBV6-3 to TRBJ2-7; no reliable D call. CDR3 length equals 16 residues. The germline CDR1 and CDR2 sequences are MNHEY and SVGEGT.

The chain combines TRBV7-9 with TRBJ2-7; no definite D call. The CDR3 is 11 amino acids. V dropped 9 bases and J dropped 6 bases, with 12 bases sitting between them. Germline V gives CDR1 SEHNR, CDR2 FQNEAQ (reference sequence). The CDR3, as DNA: TGTGCCAGTGTGGAAGTCTCCGAGCAGTACTTC. It translates to CASVEVSEQYF.

CDR3 amino acids: CASSFLPGAEIRYGYTF. The CDR3 DNA reads as TGTGCCAGCAGCTTCCTTCCTGGGGCGGAAATTCGCTATGGCTACACCTTC. J is TRBJ1-2 and V is TRBV11-2; D is possibly TRBD1 (5 bases). This CDR3 spans 17 amino acids. The V and J ends lost 3 bases and 4 bases respectively, with 21 bases between them. Germline V lookup: CDR1 SGHAT, CDR2 FQNNGV. The whole variable domain, filled in from reference TRBV11-2 and TRBJ1-2, reads EAGVAQSPRYKIIEKRQSVAFWCNPISGHATLYWYQQILGQGPKLLIQFQNNGVVDDSQLPKDRFSAERLKGVDSTLKIQPAKLEDSAVYLCASSFLPGAEIRYGYTFGSGTRLTVV.

The V gene is TRBV4-1, the J gene TRBJ2-5, with 8 bases lining up with TRBD2. The end of the DNA is better explained by TRBJ2-1, so the J call may be wrong. Germline V CDR1 and CDR2: MGHRA, YSYEKL. The CDR3 covers 18 residues. As DNA, the CDR3 is TGCGCCAGTGGAGTGGTCTATTTTCGGGAGGGCCTGGTCAATGAGCAGTTCTTC. Its translation: CASGVVYFREGLVNEQFF.

The chain has TRBV5-1 and TRBJ2-7; D call uncertain. The CDR3 loop spans 13 amino acids. The V gene lost 5 bases and the J gene lost 2 bases, with 11 bases spanning the gap. CDR1 is SGHRS and CDR2 is YFSETQ in the germline V gene. The CDR3 nucleotides read TGCGCCAGCAGTTTTGACGCAACCTACGAGCAGTACTTC. Encoded protein: CASSFDATYEQYF.

This clonotype was seen more than once but under ten times. The CDR3 protein is CASSQRQGFYEQFF. The CDR3 DNA reads as TGTGCCAGCAGCCAAAGACAGGGGTTCTATGAGCAGTTCTTC. This chain links TRBV14 with TRBJ2-1, with 8 bases that match TRBD1. Germline loops: CDR1 SGHDN, CDR2 FVKESK. This CDR3 is 14 amino acids long. The V and J ends lost 2 bases and 8 bases, in that order; junction bases with no gene match: 5.

This clonotype was counted at least ten times. This rearrangement joins TRBV29-1 to TRBJ1-2; D may be TRBD1 (6 bases). The V gene lost 3 bases and the J gene lost 4 bases, with 12 bases spanning the gap. There are 13 residues in the CDR3. Germline-derived CDR1 and CDR2 are SQVTM and ANQGSEA. CDR3 loop: CSVDGGQGYGYTF. CDR3 nucleotide sequence: TGCAGCGTTGACGGGGGGCAGGGCTATGGCTACACCTTC.

This clonotype was detected only a few times. This sequence may be a read error, since a much larger clone differs from it by one base. The chain employs TRBV28 and TRBJ2-1; unclear D gene. The CDR3 length is 13 residues. V dropped 2 bases and J dropped 4 bases, with 6 bases sitting between them. Germline CDR1 MDHEN, CDR2 SYDVKM. CDR3 sequence reads: CASSLQRYNEQFF. The DNA for the CDR3 is TGTGCCAGCAGTTTACAGAGATACAATGAGCAGTTCTTC.

This chain joins TRBV27 and TRBJ2-7; D unresolved. CDR1 is MNHEY and CDR2 is SMNVEV in the germline V gene (reference sequence). This CDR3 is 16 amino acids long. Trimming took 1 base from V and 6 from J, leaving 19 bases between them. The CDR3 sequence: CASSLYTQAVFSEQYF. For the CDR3, the DNA is TGTGCCAGCAGTTTATATACGCAGGCTGTTTTCTCCGAGCAGTACTTC.

This sequence joins TRBV29-1 and TRBJ2-1, with a possible D match to TRBD1 (5 bases). Deletions cut 4 bases from V and 7 bases from J, with 8 bases between. The CDR3 spans 11 residues. Germline V CDR1 and CDR2: SQVTM, ANQGSEA. DNA of the CDR3: TGCAGCGTTGCCCAGGGAAATGAGCAGTTCTTC. As protein: CSVAQGNEQFF.

In DNA, the CDR3 is TGTGCCAGCAGCCCCTCGACAGGGGAAGTGACTGAAGCTTTCTTT. Its protein product is CASSPSTGEVTEAFF. The chain couples TRBV7-6 to TRBJ1-1; 8 nucleotides line up with TRBD1. Unmatched junction bases numbered 10, after V lost 5 bases and J lost 5 bases. The CDR3 is made up of 15 amino acids. Germline V CDR1 and CDR2: SGHVS, FNYEAQ.

This clonotype was found once. The chain carries TRBV15 and TRBJ1-2, with D possibly TRBD1 on 5 matching bases. Germline lookup yields CDR1 LNHNV and CDR2 YYDKDF (reference sequence). CDR3 length: 14 residues. V lost 5 bases to trimming and J lost 6 bases, with 16 bases between them. CDR3 amino acids: CATSRDPLENGYTF. The CDR3 DNA follows: TGTGCCACCAGCCGGGACCCTCTGGAGAATGGCTACACCTTC.

This clonotype was detected a few times. The V and J genes are TRBV12-3 or TRBV12-4 and TRBJ1-2; 7 nucleotides match TRBD1. The CDR3 runs 16 residues. Unmatched junction bases numbered 8, after V lost 3 bases and J lost 1 base. CDR3 sequence: CASSFAGTAFNYGYTF. CDR3 sequence (DNA): TGTGCCAGCAGTTTCGCCGGGACAGCCTTTAACTATGGCTACACCTTC.

The rearrangement uses TRBV20-1 and TRBJ2-5, with a possible D match to TRBD2 (5 bases). The tail of the sequence fits TRBJ2-7 better, so the J call may be wrong. Germline assignment: CDR1 DFQATT and CDR2 SNEGSKA (reference sequence). CDR3 length equals 13 residues. The CDR3 DNA is TGCAGTGCTAGGTTTCGGGGTTCCTACGAGCAGTACTTC. This gives the protein CSARFRGSYEQYF.

The chain combines TRBV11-2 with TRBJ2-7, with D perhaps assigned TRBD1 or TRBD2 (5 bases each). V lost 1 base and J lost 6, with 10 bases in between. Per germline, CDR1 SGHAT and CDR2 FQNNGV. CDR3 length: 13 residues. The CDR3 nucleotides are TGTGCCAGCAGCTTAGCCGGGACCTTCGAGCAGTACTTC. Translating it yields CASSLAGTFEQYF.

This clonotype showed up just a few times. One junction end disagrees with the germline gene, perhaps due to a read error. V and J are TRBV15 and TRBJ2-7; D may be TRBD1 (6 bases). The CDR3 extends over 14 amino acids. Looked up from germline, CDR1 is LNHNV and CDR2 is YYDKDF (reference sequence). The CDR3 nucleotides read TGCGCCACCAGCATTACCGACAGGTCCCCTCAGCAGTACTTC. Its protein product is CATSITDRSPQQYF.

V usage is TRBV7-2 and J usage is TRBJ1-2; D possibly corresponds to TRBD1 (5 bases). The CDR3 is made up of 12 amino acids. Germline V lookup: CDR1 SGHTA, CDR2 FQGNSA. The V and J ends lost 1 base and 10 bases respectively, with 10 bases between them. The CDR3 bases are TGTGCCAGCAGCTTAGGGGTTGGGACCTACACCTTC. It yields the protein CASSLGVGTYTF.

The chain carries TRBV11-2 and TRBJ2-4; D may correspond to TRBD1 or TRBD2 (6 bases each). Germline CDR1 SGHAT, CDR2 FQNNGV. Trimming pared 5 bases from V and 6 bases from J, leaving 23 bases between. The CDR3 runs 17 residues. The CDR3 protein is CASSAGGGGLVRNIQYF. CDR3 bases: TGTGCCAGCAGCGCCGGGGGTGGGGGCTTGGTGAGAAACATTCAGTACTTC.

This clonotype has just a few counts. The chain combines TRBV18 with TRBJ1-4; the D is unclear. Germline V gene sequence: CDR1 KGHSH, CDR2 LQKENI. This CDR3 comprises 13 residues. V was trimmed by 2 bases and J by 6 bases, leaving 7 bases between them. As DNA, the CDR3 is TGTGCCAGCTCACCATTTACAGATGAAAAACTGTTTTTT. Protein product: CASSPFTDEKLFF.

This chain connects TRBV11-2 to TRBJ2-7, with D maybe TRBD2 (6 bases). The J call may not be correct, given that the DNA end is closer to TRBJ2-1. The CDR3 extends over 16 amino acids. The germline V gene encodes CDR1 SGHAT and CDR2 FQNNGV. This CDR3 is CASLDSGAVPGNEQFF. The CDR3 nucleotides are TGTGCCAGCCTCGATAGCGGCGCGGTTCCCGGCAATGAGCAGTTCTTC.

The chain combines TRBV20-1 with TRBJ2-1; D not resolved. The CDR3 has 14 amino acids. Trimming shortened V by 5 bases and J by 9 bases, and 20 bases separated the two germline ends. Germline CDR1 DFQATT, CDR2 SNEGSKA (reference sequence). Written as DNA, the CDR3 is TGCAGTGCTGAGGCGGCTAGGGCCGGCGGTGAGCAGTTCTTC. Translated: CSAEAARAGGEQFF.

In this sample, this clonotype turned up many times. J is TRBJ1-4 and V is TRBV10-3; the D gene is possibly TRBD1 (6 bases). V lost 3 bases to trimming and J lost 3 bases, with 11 bases between them. This CDR3 contains 15 residues. Per the germline V gene, CDR1 is ENHRY and CDR2 is SYGVKD. The CDR3: CAISEGDNPNEKLFF. The CDR3 DNA is TGTGCCATCAGTGAAGGGGACAACCCTAATGAAAAACTGTTTTTT.

In this sample, this clonotype turned up a few times. CDR3 coding DNA: TGTGCCAGCAGTTTGCGACCCGGGGCGTACCGCAATGAGCAGTTCTTC. It specifies CASSLRPGAYRNEQFF. This sequence joins TRBV28 and TRBJ2-1, with D tentatively TRBD1 or TRBD2 (5 bases each). V dropped 3 bases and J dropped 6 bases, with 18 bases sitting between them. This CDR3 has 16 residues. CDR1 is MDHEN, CDR2 SYDVKM, per germline.

The chain employs TRBV4-3 and TRBJ2-5; tentative D call: TRBD2 (5 bases). The J call may not be correct, given that the DNA end is closer to TRBJ2-1. The CDR3 has 15 amino acids. Per germline, CDR1 LGHNA and CDR2 YSLEER. CDR3 sequence (DNA): TGCGCCAGCAGCCAGGAAAGGACTCCGAGCAATGAGCAGTTCTTC. This codes for CASSQERTPSNEQFF.

This clonotype was observed a handful of times. The chain has TRBV11-2 and TRBJ1-3; weak D call: TRBD1 (5 bases). Germline CDR1 is SGHAT and CDR2 is FQNNGV. Trimming left V 5 bases short and J 4 bases short, with 15 bases between. This CDR3 comprises 15 residues. The chain's CDR3 is CASSGGARRGNTIYF. For the CDR3, the DNA is TGTGCCAGCAGCGGCGGGGCCCGCAGGGGAAACACCATATATTTT.

This clonotype was picked up a small number of times. V usage is TRBV5-1 and J usage is TRBJ1-6; D not certain. The germline V gene has CDR1 SGHRS and CDR2 YFSETQ. The length of the CDR3 is 16 residues. V lost 3 bases and J lost 9, with 19 bases in between. The CDR3 coding sequence is TGCGCCAGCAGCTCCCTTCCGGACGGGAGCGCTTCACCCCTCCACTTT. It translates to CASSSLPDGSASPLHF.

In its sample, this clonotype was seen a few times. The chain recombines TRBV10-3 with TRBJ1-2; 8 bases align to TRBD1. The ends lost 10 bases at V and 2 bases at J; junction bases unmatched: 6. Germline V gives CDR1 ENHRY, CDR2 SYGVKD. This CDR3 has 13 amino acids. CDR3 protein: CASNRGTNYGYTF. The DNA of the CDR3 is TGTGCCAGCAACAGGGGGACAAACTATGGCTACACCTTC.

This clonotype appeared a single time. This chain uses TRBV10-3 with TRBJ2-2; TRBD2 matches 7 bases. CDR1 and CDR2 (germline): ENHRY, SYGVKD. The CDR3 extends over 16 amino acids. Trimming cost V 4 bases and J 2 bases; bases outside gene matches: 7. The CDR3 DNA reads TGTGCCATCAGTGGGACGACTAGCAGTAACACCGGGGAGCTGTTTTTT. It specifies CAISGTTSSNTGELFF.